This T cell receptor beta chain was captured by sequencing in a study of response to subunit inactivated influenza vaccine. The CDR3 loop spans 17 amino acids. V lost 1 base, J lost 0 bases, and 14 bases lay in between. CDR1 is SGHVS, CDR2 FQNEAQ, per germline. TCRdb recomputed calls from the RT-PCR reads with MiXCR, one row per CDR3 protein. In the table there are around 570,000 distinct CDR3 sequences, around 10% of which are singletons. General observations from the study: The study's authors posited that every seasonal influenza vaccination enlists few new T cells.

In its sample, this clonotype was seen a few times. Its antigen is undetermined. The same specimen was also included in a second study, on T cells expressing NK-cell markers. That work adds: In generating TCR beta cDNA, 5'RACE template switching with UMIs was used. About 6 donors had dominant NKG2C+ clonotypes that comprised about 1.0-7.5% of their CD8+ T cells. One observes that, in several donors, these clonotypes were also the leading ones within the CD3+CD56-NKG2C+ fraction.

V usage is TRBV7-8 and J usage is TRBJ2-3; D uncertain. The sequence came from a man aged 45 to 65 who received an inactivated influenza vaccine. Sequenced here: PBMCs from blood, sampled on the day of vaccination. This CDR3 reads CASSLVTPGTSTDTQYF. Here the CDR3 DNA reads TGTGCCAGCAGCTTAGTGACTCCAGGAACTAGCACAGATACGCAGTATTTT.